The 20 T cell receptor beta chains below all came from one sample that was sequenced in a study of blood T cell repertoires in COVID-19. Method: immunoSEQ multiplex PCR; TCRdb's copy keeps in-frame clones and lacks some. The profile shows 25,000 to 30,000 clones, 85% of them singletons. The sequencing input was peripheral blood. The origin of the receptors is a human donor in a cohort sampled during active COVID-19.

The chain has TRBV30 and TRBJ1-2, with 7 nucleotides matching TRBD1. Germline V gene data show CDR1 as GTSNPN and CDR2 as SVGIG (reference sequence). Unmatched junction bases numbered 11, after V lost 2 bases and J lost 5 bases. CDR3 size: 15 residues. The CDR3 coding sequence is TGTGCCTGGAGTCTACGGGGGACAGTACAATATGGCTACACCTTC. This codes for CAWSLRGTVQYGYTF.

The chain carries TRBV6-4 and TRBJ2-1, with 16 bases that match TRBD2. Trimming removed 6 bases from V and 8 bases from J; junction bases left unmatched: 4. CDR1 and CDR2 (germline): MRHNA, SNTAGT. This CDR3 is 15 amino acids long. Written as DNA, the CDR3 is TGTGCCAGCAGCGGGACTAGCGGGGGGGCATATGAGCAGTTCTTC. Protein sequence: CASSGTSGGAYEQFF.

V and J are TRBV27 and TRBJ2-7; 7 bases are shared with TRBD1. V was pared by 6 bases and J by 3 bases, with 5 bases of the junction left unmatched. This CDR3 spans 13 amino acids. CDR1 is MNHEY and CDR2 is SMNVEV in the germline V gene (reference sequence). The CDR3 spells CASSSDRFYEQYF. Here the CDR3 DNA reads TGTGCCAGCAGCTCGGACAGGTTCTACGAGCAGTACTTC.

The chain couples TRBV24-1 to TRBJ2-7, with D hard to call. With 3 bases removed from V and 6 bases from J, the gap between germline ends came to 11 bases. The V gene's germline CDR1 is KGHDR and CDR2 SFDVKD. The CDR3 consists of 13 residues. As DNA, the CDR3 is TGTGCCACCAGTGATCCTAGGTTACCCGAGCAGTACTTC. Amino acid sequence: CATSDPRLPEQYF.

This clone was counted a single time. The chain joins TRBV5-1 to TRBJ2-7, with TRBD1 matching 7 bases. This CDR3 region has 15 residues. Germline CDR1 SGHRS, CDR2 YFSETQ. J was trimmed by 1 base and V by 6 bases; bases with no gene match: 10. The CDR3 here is CASKGGSSTSYEQYF. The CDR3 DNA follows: TGCGCCAGCAAAGGGGGCTCTTCGACATCCTACGAGCAGTACTTC. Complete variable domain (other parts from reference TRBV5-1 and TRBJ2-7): KAGVTQTPRYLIKTRGQQVTLSCSPISGHRSVSWYQQTPGQGLQFLFEYFSETQRNKGNFPGRFSGRQFSNSRSEMNVSTLELGDSALYLCASKGGSSTSYEQYFGPGTRLTVT.

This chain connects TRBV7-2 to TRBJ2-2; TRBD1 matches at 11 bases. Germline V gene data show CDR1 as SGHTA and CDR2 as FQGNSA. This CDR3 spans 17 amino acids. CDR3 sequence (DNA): TGTGCAACCTCCGGACAGGGGGCTCTCCGAAACACCGGGGAGCTGTTTTTT. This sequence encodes CATSGQGALRNTGELFF.

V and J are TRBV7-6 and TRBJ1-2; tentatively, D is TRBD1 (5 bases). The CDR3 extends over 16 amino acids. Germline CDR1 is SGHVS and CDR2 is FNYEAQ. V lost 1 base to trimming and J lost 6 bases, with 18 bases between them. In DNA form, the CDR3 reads TGTGCCAGCAGCTTAGTCGGGGGTCTTTCGGGGGATGGCTACACCTTC. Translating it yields CASSLVGGLSGDGYTF.

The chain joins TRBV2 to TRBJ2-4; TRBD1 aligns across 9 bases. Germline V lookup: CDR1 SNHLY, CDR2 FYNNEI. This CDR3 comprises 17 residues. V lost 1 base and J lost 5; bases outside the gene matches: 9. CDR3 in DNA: TGTGCCAGCAGTGAAGTTGGGACAGGGTTTACCCAAAACATTCAGTACTTC. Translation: CASSEVGTGFTQNIQYF.

CDR3 sequence: CASSRGVAGGRGEQFF. Written as DNA, the CDR3 is TGTGCCAGCAGTCGGGGAGTAGCGGGGGGGCGAGGTGAGCAGTTCTTC. This chain joins TRBV27 and TRBJ2-1, with 11 bases identical to TRBD2. Germline V gene data show CDR1 as MNHEY and CDR2 as SMNVEV (reference sequence). The trim removed 5 bases at V and 9 bases at J, leaving 12 bases unmatched. The CDR3 is 16 amino acids.

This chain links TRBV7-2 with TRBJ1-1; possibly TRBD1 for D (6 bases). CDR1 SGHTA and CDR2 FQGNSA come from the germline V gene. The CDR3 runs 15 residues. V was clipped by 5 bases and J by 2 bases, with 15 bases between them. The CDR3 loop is CASSPRPGGNTEAFF. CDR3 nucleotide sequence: TGTGCCAGCAGCCCGAGACCGGGGGGCAACACTGAAGCTTTCTTT.

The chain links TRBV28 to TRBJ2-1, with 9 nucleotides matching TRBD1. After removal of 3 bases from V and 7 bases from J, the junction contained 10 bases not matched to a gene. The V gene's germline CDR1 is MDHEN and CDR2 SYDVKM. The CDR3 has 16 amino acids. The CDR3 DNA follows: TGTGCCAGCAGTTTTTTACAGGGGGCGGAGAGTAATGAGCAGTTCTTC. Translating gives CASSFLQGAESNEQFF.

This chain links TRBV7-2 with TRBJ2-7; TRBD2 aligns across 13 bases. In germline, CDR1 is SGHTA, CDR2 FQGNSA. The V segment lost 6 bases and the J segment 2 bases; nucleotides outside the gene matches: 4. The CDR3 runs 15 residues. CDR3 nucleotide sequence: TGTGCCAGCAGGCCCGGGACTAGCGGGACCTACGAGCAGTACTTC. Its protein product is CASRPGTSGTYEQYF.

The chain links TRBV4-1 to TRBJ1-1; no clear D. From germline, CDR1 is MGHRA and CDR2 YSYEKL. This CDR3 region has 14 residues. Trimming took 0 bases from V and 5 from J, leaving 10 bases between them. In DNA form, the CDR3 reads TGCGCCAGCAGCCAAGATCAGCGGGATACTGAAGCTTTCTTT. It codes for CASSQDQRDTEAFF.

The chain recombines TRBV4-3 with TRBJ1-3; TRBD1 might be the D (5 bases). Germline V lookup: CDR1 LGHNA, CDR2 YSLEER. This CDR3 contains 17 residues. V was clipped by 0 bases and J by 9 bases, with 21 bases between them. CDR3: CASSQDPRGGPGGTIYF. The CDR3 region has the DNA TGCGCCAGCAGCCAAGATCCCCGGGGGGGACCCGGGGGCACCATATATTTT.

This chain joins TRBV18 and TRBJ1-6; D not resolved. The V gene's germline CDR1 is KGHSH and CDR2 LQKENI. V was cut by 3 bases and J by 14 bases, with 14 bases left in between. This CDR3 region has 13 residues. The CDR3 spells CASSPATNPTLHF. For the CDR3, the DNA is TGTGCCAGCTCACCTGCGACAAATCCGACCCTCCACTTT.

CDR3 residues: CASSVRQGARSTDTQYF. The CDR3 DNA sequence: TGTGCCAGCAGCGTCAGACAGGGGGCCCGTAGCACAGATACGCAGTATTTT. The chain couples TRBV7-2 to TRBJ2-3; TRBD1 aligns across 10 bases. Germline V lookup: CDR1 SGHTA, CDR2 FQGNSA. This CDR3 contains 17 residues. The trim removed 5 bases at V and 0 bases at J, leaving 8 bases unmatched.

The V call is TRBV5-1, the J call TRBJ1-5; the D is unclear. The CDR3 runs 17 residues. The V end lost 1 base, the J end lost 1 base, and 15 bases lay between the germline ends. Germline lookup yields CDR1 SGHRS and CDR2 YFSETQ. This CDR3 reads CASSLYESGVSNQPQHF. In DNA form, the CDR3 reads TGCGCCAGCAGCTTGTATGAGAGCGGTGTCAGCAATCAGCCCCAGCATTTT.

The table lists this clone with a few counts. The CDR3 sequence: CASSFGEDDEQFF. In DNA, the CDR3 is TGTGCCAGCAGTTTCGGGGAGGACGATGAGCAGTTCTTC. This rearrangement joins TRBV12-3 or TRBV12-4 to TRBJ2-1; a possible D gene is TRBD2 (6 bases). Trimming removed 3 bases at V and 8 bases at J, with 11 bases between. This CDR3 contains 13 residues.

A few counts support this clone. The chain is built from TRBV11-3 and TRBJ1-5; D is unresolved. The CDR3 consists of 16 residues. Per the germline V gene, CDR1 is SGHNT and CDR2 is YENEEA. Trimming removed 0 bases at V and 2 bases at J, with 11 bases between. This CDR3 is CASSLDGIRGNQPQHF. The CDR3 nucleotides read TGTGCCAGCAGCTTAGATGGTATCCGGGGCAATCAGCCCCAGCATTTT.

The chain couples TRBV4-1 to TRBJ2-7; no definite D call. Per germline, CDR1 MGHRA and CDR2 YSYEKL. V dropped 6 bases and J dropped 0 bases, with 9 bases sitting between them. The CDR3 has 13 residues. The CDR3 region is CASRARSSYEQYF. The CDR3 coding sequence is TGCGCCAGCAGAGCCCGGTCCTCCTACGAGCAGTACTTC.